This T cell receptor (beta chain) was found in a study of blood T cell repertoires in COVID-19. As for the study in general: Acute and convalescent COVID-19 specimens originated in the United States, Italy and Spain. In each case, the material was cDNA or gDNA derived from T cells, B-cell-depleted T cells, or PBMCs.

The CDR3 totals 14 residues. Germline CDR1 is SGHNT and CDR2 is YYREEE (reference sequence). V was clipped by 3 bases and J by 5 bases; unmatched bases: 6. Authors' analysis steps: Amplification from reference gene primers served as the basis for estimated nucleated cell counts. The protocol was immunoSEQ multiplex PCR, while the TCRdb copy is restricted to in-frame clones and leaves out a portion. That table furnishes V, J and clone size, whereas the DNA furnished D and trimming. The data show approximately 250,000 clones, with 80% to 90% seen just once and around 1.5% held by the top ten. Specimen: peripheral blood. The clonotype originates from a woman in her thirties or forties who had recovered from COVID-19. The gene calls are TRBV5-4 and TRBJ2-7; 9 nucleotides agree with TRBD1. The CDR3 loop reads CASSSGTGNHEQYF. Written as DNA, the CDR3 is TGTGCCAGCAGCTCCGGGACAGGGAACCACGAGCAGTACTTC.